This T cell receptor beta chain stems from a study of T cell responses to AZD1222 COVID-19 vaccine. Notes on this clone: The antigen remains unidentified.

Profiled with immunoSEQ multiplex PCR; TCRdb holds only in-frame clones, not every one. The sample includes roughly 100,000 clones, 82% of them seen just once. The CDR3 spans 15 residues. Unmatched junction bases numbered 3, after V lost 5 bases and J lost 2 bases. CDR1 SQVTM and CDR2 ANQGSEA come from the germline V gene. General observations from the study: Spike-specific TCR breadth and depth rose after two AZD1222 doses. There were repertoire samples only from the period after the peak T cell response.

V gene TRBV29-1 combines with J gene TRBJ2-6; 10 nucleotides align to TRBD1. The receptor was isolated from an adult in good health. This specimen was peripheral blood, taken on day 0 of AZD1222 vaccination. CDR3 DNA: TGCAGCGTTCTGACAGGGGGCACTGGGGCCAACGTCCTGACTTTC. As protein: CSVLTGGTGANVLTF.